The clone carrying this TCR beta chain was picked up a small number of times. TCRdb recomputed calls from the 5' RACE reads with MiXCR, one row per CDR3 protein. The sample carries just under 600,000 distinct CDR3 sequences, less than 15% recorded once. The entry originates in a study of T cells after yellow fever vaccination. The origin of this receptor is a man aged 25 to 40 who received the YFV17D yellow fever vaccine. Specimen: PBMCs, collected on the day of the yellow fever booster vaccination.

The CDR3: CASSLETSGSGQETQYF. CDR3 DNA sequence: TGTGCCAGCAGTTTAGAGACTAGCGGGAGTGGACAAGAGACCCAGTACTTC. The V and J genes are TRBV2 and TRBJ2-5; the match to TRBD2 covers 12 bases. The CDR3 totals 17 residues. Germline CDR1 is SNHLY and CDR2 is FYNNEI. With 5 bases clipped from V and 2 bases from J, the junction kept 9 bases outside the gene matches. Full variable domain (outside the CDR3, taken from reference TRBV2 and TRBJ2-5): EPEVTQTPSHQVTQMGQEVILRCVPISNHLYFYWYRQILGQKVEFLVSFYNNEISEKSEIFDDQFSVERPDGSNFTLKIRSTKLEDSAMYFCASSLETSGSGQETQYFGPGTRLLVL.